These 3 T cell receptor beta chains came from one sample sequenced in a study of early T cells in non-severe SARS-CoV-2 infection. TCRdb reprocessed the 5' RACE reads with MiXCR, giving one entry per CDR3 protein. The table has 20,000 to 25,000 distinct CDR3 sequences, roughly 4.4% seen once. Sequences were obtained from whole blood. The receptors were sampled from an adult who was a healthcare worker with PCR-confirmed SARS-CoV-2 infection or an uninfected control (not recorded which).

This clonotype was detected many times. CDR3 DNA sequence: TGTGCCAGCAGCTTACGTGAGACAGCTGGAGGAGGAAACACCATATATTTT. Translation gives CASSLRETAGGGNTIYF. This chain links TRBV7-8 with TRBJ1-3; D might be TRBD1 (5 bases). V was cut by 2 bases and J by 4 bases, with 18 bases left in between. Germline CDR1 and CDR2: SGHVS and FQNEAQ. This CDR3 is 17 amino acids long.

This chain joins TRBV29-1 and TRBJ2-1; TRBD2 aligns across 7 bases. In germline, CDR1 is SQVTM, CDR2 ANQGSEA. This CDR3 has 10 residues. J was trimmed by 7 bases and V by 6 bases; bases with no gene match: 0. CDR3 sequence: CSVGGNEQFF. In nucleotides, the CDR3 is TGCAGCGTCGGGGGGAATGAGCAGTTCTTC.

This clonotype turned up a few times. The genes are TRBV4-3 and TRBJ2-3, with D uncertain. Germline V gene lookup returns CDR1 LGHNA and CDR2 YSLEER. Trimming pared 0 bases from V and 6 bases from J, leaving 10 bases between. CDR3 length equals 14 residues. The CDR3 bases are TGCGCCAGCAGCCAAGACGCGCGCCGGGATACGCAGTATTTT. Its translation: CASSQDARRDTQYF.